A single TCR beta chain is shown here with its context. The antigen is not known. Selected positively for CCR7 and CD45RO-negative, naive CD8 cells excluded terminally differentiated effector memory CD45RA+ cells. The sample belongs to a study of shared clonotypes between healthy human individuals. Across the study: Contributing individuals were two females and a few males aged 18 to 49. Study results and limitations: Sequencing of the sorted subsets was shown by rarefaction to be incomplete despite large depth. Against clonotypes common to all four donors, non-shared ones had lower generation probabilities.

Libraries were prepared by immunoSEQ multiplex PCR; TCRdb keeps only in-frame clonotypes and omits some of them. Among about 680,000 clones listed, about 91% were seen once. V was clipped by 7 bases and J by 4 bases, with 10 bases between them. Germline V gene lookup returns CDR1 MNHNS and CDR2 SASEGT. The CDR3 spans 12 residues. J is TRBJ1-1 and V is TRBV6-1, with unresolved D. The sample comprised naive CD8+ T cells sorted from blood. This receptor was obtained from a man aged 25-40 years in good health. CDR3 protein: CASKILATEAFF. The DNA of the CDR3 is TGTGCCAGCAAAATCTTGGCCACTGAAGCTTTCTTT.